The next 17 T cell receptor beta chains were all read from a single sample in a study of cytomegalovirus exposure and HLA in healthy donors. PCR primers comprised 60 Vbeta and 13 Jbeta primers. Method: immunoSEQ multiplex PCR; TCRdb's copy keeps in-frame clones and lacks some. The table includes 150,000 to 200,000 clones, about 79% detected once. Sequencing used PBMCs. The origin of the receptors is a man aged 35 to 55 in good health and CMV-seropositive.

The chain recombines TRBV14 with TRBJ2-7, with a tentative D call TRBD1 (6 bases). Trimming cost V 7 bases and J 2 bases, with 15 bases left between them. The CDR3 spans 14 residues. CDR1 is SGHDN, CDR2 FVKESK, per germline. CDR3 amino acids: CASTLQGIPYEQYF. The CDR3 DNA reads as TGTGCCAGCACCCTACAGGGAATCCCCTACGAGCAGTACTTC.

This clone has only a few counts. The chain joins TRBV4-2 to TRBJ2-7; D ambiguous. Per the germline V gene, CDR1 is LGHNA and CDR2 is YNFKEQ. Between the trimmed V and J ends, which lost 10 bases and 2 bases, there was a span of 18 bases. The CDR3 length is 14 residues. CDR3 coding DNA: TGTGCCATCTCGGCCGAGCTAGGAGCCTACGAGCAGTACTTC. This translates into CAISAELGAYEQYF.

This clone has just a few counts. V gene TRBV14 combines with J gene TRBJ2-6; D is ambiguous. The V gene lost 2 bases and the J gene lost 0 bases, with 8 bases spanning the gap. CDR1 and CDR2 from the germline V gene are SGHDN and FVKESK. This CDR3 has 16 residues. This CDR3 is CASSQIQSSGANVLTF. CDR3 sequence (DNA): TGTGCCAGCAGCCAAATACAGAGCTCTGGGGCCAACGTCCTGACTTTC.

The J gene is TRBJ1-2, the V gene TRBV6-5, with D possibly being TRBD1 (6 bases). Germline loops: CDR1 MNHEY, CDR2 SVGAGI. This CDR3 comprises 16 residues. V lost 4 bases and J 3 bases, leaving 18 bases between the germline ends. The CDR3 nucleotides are TGTGCCAGCAGTTTCCATGGATTGACAGGAGACTATGGCTACACCTTC. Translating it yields CASSFHGLTGDYGYTF.

The CDR3 DNA sequence: TGTGCCAGCAAGTCTCGGACAGGGGATGAAAAACTGTTTTTT. Its protein product is CASKSRTGDEKLFF. The chain uses TRBV27 and TRBJ1-4; 9 nucleotides agree with TRBD1. Per the germline V gene, CDR1 is MNHEY and CDR2 is SMNVEV (reference sequence). V trimming: 7 bases; J trimming: 6 bases; junction bases outside the gene matches: 6. The CDR3 totals 14 residues.

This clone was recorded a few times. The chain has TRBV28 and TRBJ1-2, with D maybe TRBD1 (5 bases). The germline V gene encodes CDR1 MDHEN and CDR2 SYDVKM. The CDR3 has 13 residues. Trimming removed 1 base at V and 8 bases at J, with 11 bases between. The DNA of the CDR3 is TGTGCCAGCAGTTTATCGCAGGGTGGAGGCTACACCTTC. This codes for CASSLSQGGGYTF.

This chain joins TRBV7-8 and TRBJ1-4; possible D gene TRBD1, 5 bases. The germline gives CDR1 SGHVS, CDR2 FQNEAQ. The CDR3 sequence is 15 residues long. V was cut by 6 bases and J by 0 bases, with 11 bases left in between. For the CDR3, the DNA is TGTGCCAGCAGTTCGACAGCTGCAACTAATGAAAAACTGTTTTTT. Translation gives CASSSTAATNEKLFF.

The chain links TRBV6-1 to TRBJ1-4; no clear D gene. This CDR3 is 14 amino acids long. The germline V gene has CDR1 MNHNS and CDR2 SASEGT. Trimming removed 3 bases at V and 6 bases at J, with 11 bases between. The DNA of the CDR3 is TGTGCCAGCAGTGAGGGAGGGTTGGATGAAAAACTGTTTTTT. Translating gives CASSEGGLDEKLFF.

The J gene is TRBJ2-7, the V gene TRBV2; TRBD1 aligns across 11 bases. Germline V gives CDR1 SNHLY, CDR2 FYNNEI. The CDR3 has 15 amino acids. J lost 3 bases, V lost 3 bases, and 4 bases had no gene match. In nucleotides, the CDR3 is TGTGCCAGCAGTGACGGACAGGGGGCGATCTACGAGCAGTACTTC. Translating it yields CASSDGQGAIYEQYF.

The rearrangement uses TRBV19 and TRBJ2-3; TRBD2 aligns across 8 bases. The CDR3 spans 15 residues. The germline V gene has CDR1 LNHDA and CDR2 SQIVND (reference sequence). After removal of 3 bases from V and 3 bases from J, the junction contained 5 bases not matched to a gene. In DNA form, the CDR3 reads TGTGCCAGTAGTATTGCGGGGGGCAGGACAGATACGCAGTATTTT. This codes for CASSIAGGRTDTQYF.

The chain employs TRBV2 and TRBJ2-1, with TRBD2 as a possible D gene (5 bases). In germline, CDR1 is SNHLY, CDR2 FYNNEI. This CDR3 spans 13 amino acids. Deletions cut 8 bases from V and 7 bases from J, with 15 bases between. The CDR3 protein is CASQRVGLNEQFF. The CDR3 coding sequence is TGTGCCAGCCAGAGGGTGGGGTTGAATGAGCAGTTCTTC.

This chain's CDR3 is CASSRRSGGEETQYF. In nucleotides, the CDR3 is TGTGCCAGCAGCCGGAGGTCGGGCGGAGAAGAGACCCAGTACTTC. The chain recombines TRBV7-2 with TRBJ2-5; possible D gene TRBD2, 5 bases. Trimming left V 5 bases short and J 3 bases short, with 16 bases between. The CDR3 spans 15 residues. The germline CDR1 and CDR2 sequences are SGHTA and FQGNSA.

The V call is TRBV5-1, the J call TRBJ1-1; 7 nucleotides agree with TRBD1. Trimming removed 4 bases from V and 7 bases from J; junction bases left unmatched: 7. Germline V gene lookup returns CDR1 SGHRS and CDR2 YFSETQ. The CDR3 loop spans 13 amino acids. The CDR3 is CASSSRGDLEAFF. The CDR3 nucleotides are TGCGCCAGCAGCAGCAGGGGGGACCTTGAAGCTTTCTTT. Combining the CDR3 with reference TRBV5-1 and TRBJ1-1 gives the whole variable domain KAGVTQTPRYLIKTRGQQVTLSCSPISGHRSVSWYQQTPGQGLQFLFEYFSETQRNKGNFPGRFSGRQFSNSRSEMNVSTLELGDSALYLCASSSRGDLEAFFGQGTRLTVV.

The CDR3, as DNA: TGTGCCAGCAGTTATGGCAGGGTAAACAATGAGCAGTTCTTC. This gives the protein CASSYGRVNNEQFF. The chain has TRBV6-5 and TRBJ2-1; a possible D gene is TRBD1 (5 bases). The V gene's germline CDR1 is MNHEY and CDR2 SVGAGI. The CDR3 sequence is 14 residues long. Trimming took off 3 bases at V and 5 bases at J, with 11 bases between the two ends.

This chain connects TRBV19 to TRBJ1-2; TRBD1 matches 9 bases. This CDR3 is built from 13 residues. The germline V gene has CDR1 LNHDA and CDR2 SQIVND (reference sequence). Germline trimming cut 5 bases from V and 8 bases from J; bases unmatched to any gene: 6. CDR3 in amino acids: CASSGTGRVGYTF. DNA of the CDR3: TGTGCCAGTAGTGGGACAGGGCGCGTAGGCTACACCTTC.

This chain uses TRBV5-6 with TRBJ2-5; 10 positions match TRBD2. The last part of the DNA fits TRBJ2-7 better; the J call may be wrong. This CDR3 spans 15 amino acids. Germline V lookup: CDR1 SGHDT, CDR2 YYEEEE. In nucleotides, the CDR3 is TGTGCCAGCAGTGATAGCGGGAGGCCCTCCTACGAGCAGTACTTC. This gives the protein CASSDSGRPSYEQYF.

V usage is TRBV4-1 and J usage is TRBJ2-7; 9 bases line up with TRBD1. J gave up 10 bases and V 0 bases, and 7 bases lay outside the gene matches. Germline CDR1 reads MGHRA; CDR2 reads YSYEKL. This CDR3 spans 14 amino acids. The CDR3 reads CASSQDNRDRVQYF. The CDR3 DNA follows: TGCGCCAGCAGCCAAGATAACCGGGACAGGGTTCAGTACTTC.